One T cell receptor beta chain is described in this entry. This sample stems from a study of shared clonotypes between healthy human individuals. This CDR3 region has 15 residues. Replicate sorted-subset PCRs were loaded with 150 to 250 ng DNA, roughly 33,000 T cell genomes. In the source study's methods: ImmunoSEQ only sent back junction sequences with no quality scores, so filtering was done differently. The assay was immunoSEQ multiplex PCR, and TCRdb's table has in-frame clones only and misses some. V and J calls and clone size are copied from that table; D and trimming were computed from the DNA. The repertoire holds hundreds of thousands of clones, with around 72% as singletons.

The chain joins TRBV1 to TRBJ2-7; the table's D call TRBD2 went unverified against the DNA. TRBV1 is marked as a pseudogene. Specimen: memory CD4+ T cells sorted from blood. As for subset: CD45RA-negative fraction. This clonotype originated in a woman aged 25 to 45 in good health. The CDR3 spells CTSSQSLLHPDEQYF. For the CDR3, the DNA is TGCACCAGCAGCCAATCACTCCTCCACCCGGACGAGCAGTACTTC.